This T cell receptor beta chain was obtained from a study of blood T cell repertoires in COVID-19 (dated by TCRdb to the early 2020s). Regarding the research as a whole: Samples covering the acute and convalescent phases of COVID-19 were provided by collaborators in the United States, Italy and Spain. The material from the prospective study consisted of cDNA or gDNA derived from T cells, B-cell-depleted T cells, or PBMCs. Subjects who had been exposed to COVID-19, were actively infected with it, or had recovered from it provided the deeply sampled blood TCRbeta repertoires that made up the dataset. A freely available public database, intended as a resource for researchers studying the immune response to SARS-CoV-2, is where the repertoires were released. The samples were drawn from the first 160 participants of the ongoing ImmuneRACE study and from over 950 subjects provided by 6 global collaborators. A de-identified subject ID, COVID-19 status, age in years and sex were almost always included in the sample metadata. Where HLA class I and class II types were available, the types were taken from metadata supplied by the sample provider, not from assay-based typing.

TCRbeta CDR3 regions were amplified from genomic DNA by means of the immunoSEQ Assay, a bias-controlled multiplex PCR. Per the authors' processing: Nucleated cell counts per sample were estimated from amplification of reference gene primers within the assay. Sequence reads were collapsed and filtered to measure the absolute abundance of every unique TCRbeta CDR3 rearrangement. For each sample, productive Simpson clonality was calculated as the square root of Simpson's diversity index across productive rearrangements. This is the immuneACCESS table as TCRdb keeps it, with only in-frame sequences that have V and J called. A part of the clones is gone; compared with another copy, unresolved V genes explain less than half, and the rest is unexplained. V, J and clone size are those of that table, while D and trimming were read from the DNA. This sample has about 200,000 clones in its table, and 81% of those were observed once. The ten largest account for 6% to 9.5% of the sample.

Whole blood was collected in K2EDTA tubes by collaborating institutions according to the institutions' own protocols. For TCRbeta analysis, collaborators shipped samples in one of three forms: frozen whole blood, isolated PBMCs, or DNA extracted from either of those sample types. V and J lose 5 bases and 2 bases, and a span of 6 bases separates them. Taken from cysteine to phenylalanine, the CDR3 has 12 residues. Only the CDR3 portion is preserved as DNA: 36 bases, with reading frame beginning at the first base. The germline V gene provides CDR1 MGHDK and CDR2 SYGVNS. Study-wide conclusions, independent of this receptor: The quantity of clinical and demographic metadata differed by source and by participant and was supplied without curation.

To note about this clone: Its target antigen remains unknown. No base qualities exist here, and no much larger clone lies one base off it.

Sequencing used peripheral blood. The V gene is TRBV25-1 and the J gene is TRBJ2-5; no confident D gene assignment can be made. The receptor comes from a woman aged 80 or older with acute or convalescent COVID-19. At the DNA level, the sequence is TGTGCCAGCAGTATAGTGCAAGAGACCCAGTACTTC. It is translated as CASSIVQETQYF.